A selection of T cell receptor beta chains follows, all from one sample in a study of blood T cell repertoires in COVID-19. Using immunoSEQ multiplex PCR, the repertoire was profiled, and TCRdb retains in-frame clones only, with some absent. The sample has 60,000 or so clones, roughly 74% seen once. The sample consisted of peripheral blood. The receptors come from a woman at least 80 years old with acute or convalescent COVID-19. Both conserved end residues are part of each CDR3. D genes are given only for firm matches. Expanded clones get a size class; other rows say once, few or many, or leave the size out.

TRBV19	.	TRBD2	TRBJ2-3	TGTGCCAGTAGTGGCCGGCGACTAGCGGGAGGAACAGATACGCAGTATTTT	CASSGRRLAGGTDTQYF
TRBV19	few	.	TRBJ2-7	TGTGCCAGTAGTATTACAGGGGCGCGGGGCGAGCAGTACTTC	CASSITGARGEQYF
TRBV6-6	few	TRBD2	TRBJ2-2	TGTGCCAGCAGCCTCGGGGGGGGGTCCACCGGGGAGCTGTTTTTT	CASSLGGGSTGELFF
TRBV4-3	.	.	TRBJ2-1	TGCGCCAGCAGCCTACAGGATGGGGCCAATGAGCAGTTCTTC	CASSLQDGANEQFF
TRBV4-2	few	TRBD1	TRBJ2-7	TGTGCCAGCAGCCAAGAAGACAGGGGCTACGAGCAGTACTTC	CASSQEDRGYEQYF
TRBV12-5	once	.	TRBJ1-5	TGTGCTAGTGGTGAGACGCACGGGGGCAATCAGCCCCAGCATTTT	CASGETHGGNQPQHF
TRBV19	.	TRBD1	TRBJ1-1	TGTGCCAGTAGCCTCTTCGGGACAGGAAGCATCGGGTACACTGAAGCTTTCTTT	CASSLFGTGSIGYTEAFF
TRBV28	.	.	TRBJ1-2	TGTGCCAGCACCTGGGGCGCCGGAGGCTACACCTTC	CASTWGAGGYTF
TRBV19	.	.	TRBJ2-7	TGTGCCACTCGGGGGGCCGCATCCGGATTCGTCGAGCAGTACTTC	CATRGAASGFVEQYF
TRBV19	.	TRBD1	TRBJ2-7	TGTGCCAGTAGTCCGCGGACAGGGGTTGGATACGAGCAGTACTTC	CASSPRTGVGYEQYF
TRBV28	.	.	TRBJ1-3	TGTGCCGCACGGGAGGGAAACACCATATATTTT	CAAREGNTIYF
TRBV5-1	.	TRBD2	TRBJ2-3	TGCGCCAGCAGCTTAATACCGGGACTAGCGGGAAGCACAGATACGCAGTATTTT	CASSLIPGLAGSTDTQYF
TRBV19	.	TRBD1	TRBJ1-4	TGTGCCAGTAAAACACAGGGGGCAAATGAAAAACTGTTTTTT	CASKTQGANEKLFF
TRBV2	.	.	TRBJ1-1	TGTGCCAGCAGGGACCTGGGGGGGGCCCCTTTT	CASRDLGGAPF
TRBV18	once	TRBD1	TRBJ2-1	TGTGCCAGCTCACCAAACAGGGGTAATGAGCAGTTCTTC	CASSPNRGNEQFF
TRBV19	.	TRBD1	TRBJ2-7	TGTGCCAGTAGCCCCGGGACAGGGGGCATTAAGGCCTACGAGCAGTACTTC	CASSPGTGGIKAYEQYF
TRBV6-1	.	.	TRBJ2-1	TGTGCCAGCAGTGAAATGGCCATCAATGAGCAGTTCTTC	CASSEMAINEQFF
TRBV12-5	.	TRBD2	TRBJ2-1	TGTGCTAGTACAGCGGTAGCGGGAGGGTACAGTGAGCAGTTCTTC	CASTAVAGGYSEQFF
TRBV4-2	.	TRBD1	TRBJ2-5	TGTGCCAGCAGCCGCTCGGGACAGGGACGGCGGGAGACCCAGTACTTC	CASSRSGQGRRETQYF
TRBV4-1	.	.	TRBJ2-7	TGCGCCAGCAGCCAAGCAGGTGTTTACGAGCAGTACTTC	CASSQAGVYEQYF
TRBV5-1	.	.	TRBJ1-2	TGCGCCAGCAGCTTGGGGGGGCGTAGCTATGGCTACACCTTC	CASSLGGRSYGYTF
TRBV2	.	TRBD1	TRBJ1-2	TGTGCCAGCAGCCTAGGGACAGGGGGTAACTATGGCTACACCTTC	CASSLGTGGNYGYTF
TRBV28	few	TRBD2	TRBJ2-1	TGTGCCAGCAGTTCCAGAATTACTAGCGGGAGTTATGACGAGCAGTTCTTC	CASSSRITSGSYDEQFF
TRBV29-1	.	.	TRBJ2-1	TGCAGCGTTGCTGACGGGAGTATCGATGAGCAGTTCTTC	CSVADGSIDEQFF
TRBV5-7	few	.	TRBJ2-2	TGTGCCAGCAGCTTGGCTCCAGCCGGGGAGCTGTTTTTT	CASSLAPAGELFF
TRBV7-2	.	TRBD2	TRBJ2-1	TGTGCCAGCAGCTTAGAGGGAGGGCCTTTAAATGAGCAGTTCTTC	CASSLEGGPLNEQFF
TRBV6-5	.	.	TRBJ1-4	TGTGCCAGCAGGGGCCCGGGAGGCAGGGGTGAAAAACTGTTTTTT	CASRGPGGRGEKLFF
TRBV21-1	.	.	TRBJ2-7	TGTGCCAGCAGCAATGAGCTTCCGATTCTAGCCTACGAGCAGTACTTC	CASSNELPILAYEQYF
TRBV28	.	TRBD2	TRBJ2-3	TGTGCCAGCAGGATCGGACTAGCGGGAGCCACAGATACGCAGTATTTT	CASRIGLAGATDTQYF
TRBV6-5	.	.	TRBJ2-5	TGTGCCAGCAGTTACTTCGGGCGGGACGCGGGGGAGACCCAGTACTTC	CASSYFGRDAGETQYF
TRBV4-1	.	TRBD2	TRBJ2-1	TGCGCCAGCAGCCTAGATCCTAGCGGGAGTCGGGATGAGCAGTTCTTC	CASSLDPSGSRDEQFF
TRBV6-2/TRBV6-3	.	TRBD2	TRBJ2-1	TGTGCCAGCAGTTTAAACCCCGGCCTAGCGGGATACAATGAGCAGTTCTTC	CASSLNPGLAGYNEQFF
TRBV18	.	TRBD1	TRBJ1-3	TGTGCCAGCTCACTGGACAGGGTTGGAAACACCATATATTTT	CASSLDRVGNTIYF
TRBV28	.	.	TRBJ2-7	TGTGCCAGCAGTCGTCTACCCTACGAGCAGTACTTC	CASSRLPYEQYF
TRBV7-9	.	TRBD2	TRBJ2-5	TGTGCCAGCAGCCGAATAGCGGGAGCAGAGACCCAGTACTTC	CASSRIAGAETQYF
TRBV20-1	.	TRBD1	TRBJ1-5	TGCAGTGCTAGTCTACTACAGGGGTGGAGCGGTAATCAGCCCCAGCATTTT	CSASLLQGWSGNQPQHF
TRBV30	once	.	TRBJ1-4	TGTGCCTGGAGTCAGGGAACTAATGAAAAACTGTTTTTT	CAWSQGTNEKLFF
TRBV7-2	few	TRBD1	TRBJ1-3	TGTGCCAGCAGCTTAGATCCAGGGGGCTATGGAAACACCATATATTTT	CASSLDPGGYGNTIYF
TRBV12-3/TRBV12-4	few	.	TRBJ2-2	TGTGCCAGCAGTCGTATCGGGGAGCTGTTTTTT	CASSRIGELFF
TRBV5-1	.	.	TRBJ2-2	TGCGCCAGCAGGGAGCCAGCCACCGGGGAGCTGTTTTTT	CASREPATGELFF
TRBV4-1	once	.	TRBJ1-4	TGCGCCAGCAGCCAAGCCCGGACCGGGGTTCTGTTTTTT	CASSQARTGVLFF
TRBV4-1	.	TRBD2	TRBJ2-1	TGCGCCAGCAGCCAGGTAGGACTAGCGGGAGTTGGTCTGCAGTTCTTC	CASSQVGLAGVGLQFF
TRBV9	.	.	TRBJ1-6	TGTGCCAGCAACCGGGTTACGAATTCACCCCTCCACTTT	CASNRVTNSPLHF
TRBV6-5	once	.	TRBJ2-7	TGTGCCAGCAGTTACGTGGCAGGGGTGGGTGAGCAGTACTTC	CASSYVAGVGEQYF
TRBV6-5	once	TRBD1	TRBJ2-5	TGTGCCAGCAGACCGACAGGGTCAGAGGAGACCCAGTACTTC	CASRPTGSEETQYF
TRBV6-2/TRBV6-3	.	.	TRBJ2-7	TGTGCCAGCAGTAACCCTGCGAGATACGAGCAGTACTTC	CASSNPARYEQYF
TRBV6-5	.	TRBD1	TRBJ1-4	TGTGCCAGCAGGACAACAGGGGGGGAAAAACTGTTTTTT	CASRTTGGEKLFF
TRBV29-1	.	TRBD1	TRBJ1-1	TGCAGCGTGGGACAGGGCGCAGGGGCTTTCTTT	CSVGQGAGAFF
TRBV24-1	.	TRBD2	TRBJ2-1	TGTGCCACCAGCTTTGGACTAGCGGGAGTCAATGAGCAGTTCTTC	CATSFGLAGVNEQFF
TRBV4-3	.	.	TRBJ1-3	TGCGCCAGCAGCCAAGATCCGAACAGCATAAATGGGAACACCATATATTTT	CASSQDPNSINGNTIYF
TRBV24-1	.	TRBD2	TRBJ2-1	TGTGCCACCAGTGATCCGGGACTAGCGGGAGGGAGAAATGAGCAGTTCTTC	CATSDPGLAGGRNEQFF
TRBV19	.	.	TRBJ2-1	TGTGCCAGTAGTATAGACTCTCCCCTCAATGAGCAGTTCTTC	CASSIDSPLNEQFF
TRBV7-9	.	TRBD1	TRBJ1-4	TGTGCCAGCAGCCCGGGACAGGGGACTGAAAAACTGTTTTTT	CASSPGQGTEKLFF
TRBV19	.	.	TRBJ1-2	TGTGCCAGTAGTATACGGCAGGGAGGGTCCTATGGCTACACCTTC	CASSIRQGGSYGYTF
TRBV23-1	.	.	TRBJ2-1	TGCGCCAGCAGTCATGCCCTAGTACCGGGACAATCACACGGTCAGGACAATGAGCAGTTCTTC	CASSHALVPGQSHGQDNEQFF